Sequencing of this T cell receptor (beta chain) was carried out in a study of blood T cell repertoires in COVID-19. Background on the study: Donors in the United States, Italy and Spain gave samples during acute or convalescent COVID-19. Sources were T cells, B-cell-depleted T cells, or PBMCs; the material itself was cDNA or gDNA.

Authors' processing steps: Counts of nucleated cells, estimated from reference gene primer amplification, were obtained. Clones were read by immunoSEQ multiplex PCR, and TCRdb kept only the in-frame ones, dropping some. That table is the source of V, J and clone size, and D and trimming were worked out from the DNA. The sample shows some 110,000 clones, approximately 85% of them seen only once. The sequencing sample was made of peripheral blood. The source is a man between 65 and 85 years old with acute or convalescent COVID-19.

CDR3 nucleotides: TGTGCCAGCAGCGTAGGGACTAGCGGGGGACACCAAGAGACCCAGTACTTC. Translation: CASSVGTSGGHQETQYF. The V gene is TRBV9, the J gene TRBJ2-5; 13 nucleotides match TRBD2. The CDR3 contains 17 residues. Germline lookup yields CDR1 SGDLS and CDR2 YYNGEE. V lost 0 bases to trimming and J lost 0 bases; unmatched junction nucleotides: 2.